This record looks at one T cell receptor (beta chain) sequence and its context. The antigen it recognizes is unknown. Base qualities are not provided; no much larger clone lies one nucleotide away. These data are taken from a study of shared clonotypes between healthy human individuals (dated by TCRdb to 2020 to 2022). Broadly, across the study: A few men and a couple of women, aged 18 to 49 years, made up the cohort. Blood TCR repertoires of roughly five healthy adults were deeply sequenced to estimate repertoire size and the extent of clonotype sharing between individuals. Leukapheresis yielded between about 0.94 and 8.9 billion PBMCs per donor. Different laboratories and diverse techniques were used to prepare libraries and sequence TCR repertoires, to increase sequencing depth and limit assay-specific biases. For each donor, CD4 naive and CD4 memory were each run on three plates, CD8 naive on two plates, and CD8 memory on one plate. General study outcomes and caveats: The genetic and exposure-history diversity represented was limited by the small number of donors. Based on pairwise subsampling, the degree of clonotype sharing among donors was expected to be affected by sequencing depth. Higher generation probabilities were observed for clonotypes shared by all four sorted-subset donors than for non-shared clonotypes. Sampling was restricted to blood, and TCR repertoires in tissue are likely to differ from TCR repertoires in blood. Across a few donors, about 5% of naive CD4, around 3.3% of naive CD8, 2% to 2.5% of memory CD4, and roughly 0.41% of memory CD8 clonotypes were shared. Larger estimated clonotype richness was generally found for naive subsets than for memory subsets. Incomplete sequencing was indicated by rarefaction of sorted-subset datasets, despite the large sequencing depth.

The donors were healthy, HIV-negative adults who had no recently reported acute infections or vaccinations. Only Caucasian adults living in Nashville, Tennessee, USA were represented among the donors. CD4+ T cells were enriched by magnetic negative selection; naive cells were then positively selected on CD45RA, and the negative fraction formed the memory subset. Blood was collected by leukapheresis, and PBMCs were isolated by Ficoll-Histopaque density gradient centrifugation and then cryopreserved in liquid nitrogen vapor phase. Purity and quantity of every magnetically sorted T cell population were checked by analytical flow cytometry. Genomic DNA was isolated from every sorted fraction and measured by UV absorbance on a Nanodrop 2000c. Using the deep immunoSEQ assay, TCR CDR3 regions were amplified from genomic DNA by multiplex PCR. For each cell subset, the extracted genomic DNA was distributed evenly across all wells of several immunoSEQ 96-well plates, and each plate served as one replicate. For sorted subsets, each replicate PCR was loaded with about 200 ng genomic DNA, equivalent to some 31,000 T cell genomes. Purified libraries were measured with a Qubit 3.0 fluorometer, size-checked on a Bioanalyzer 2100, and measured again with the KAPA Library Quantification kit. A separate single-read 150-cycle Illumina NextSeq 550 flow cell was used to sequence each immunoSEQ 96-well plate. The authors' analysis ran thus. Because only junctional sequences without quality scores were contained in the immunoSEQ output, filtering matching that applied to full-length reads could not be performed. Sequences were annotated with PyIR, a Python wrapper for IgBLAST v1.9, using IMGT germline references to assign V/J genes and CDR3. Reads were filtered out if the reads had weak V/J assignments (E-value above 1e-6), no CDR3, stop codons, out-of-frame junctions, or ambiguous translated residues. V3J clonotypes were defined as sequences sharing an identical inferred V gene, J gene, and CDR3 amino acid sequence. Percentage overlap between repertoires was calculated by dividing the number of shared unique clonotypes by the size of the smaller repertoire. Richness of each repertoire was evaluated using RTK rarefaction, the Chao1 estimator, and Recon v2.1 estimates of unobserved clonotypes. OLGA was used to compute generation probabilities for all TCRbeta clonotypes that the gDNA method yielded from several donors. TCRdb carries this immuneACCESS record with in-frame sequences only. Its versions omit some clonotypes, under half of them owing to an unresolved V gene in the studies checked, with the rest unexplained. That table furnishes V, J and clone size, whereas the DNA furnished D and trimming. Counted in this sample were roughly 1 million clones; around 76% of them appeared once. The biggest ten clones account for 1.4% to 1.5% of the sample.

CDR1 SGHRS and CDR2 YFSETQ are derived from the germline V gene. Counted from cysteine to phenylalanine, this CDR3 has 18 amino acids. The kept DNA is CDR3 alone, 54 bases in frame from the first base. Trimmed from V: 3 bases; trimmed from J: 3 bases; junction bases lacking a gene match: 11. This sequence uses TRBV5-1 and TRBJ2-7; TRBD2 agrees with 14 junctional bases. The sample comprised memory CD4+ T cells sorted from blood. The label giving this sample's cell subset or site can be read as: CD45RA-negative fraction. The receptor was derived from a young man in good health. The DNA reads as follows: TGCGCCAGCAGCTCGCCGGGACTAGCGGGAGTACAGGACTACGAGCAGTACTTC. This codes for CASSSPGLAGVQDYEQYF.